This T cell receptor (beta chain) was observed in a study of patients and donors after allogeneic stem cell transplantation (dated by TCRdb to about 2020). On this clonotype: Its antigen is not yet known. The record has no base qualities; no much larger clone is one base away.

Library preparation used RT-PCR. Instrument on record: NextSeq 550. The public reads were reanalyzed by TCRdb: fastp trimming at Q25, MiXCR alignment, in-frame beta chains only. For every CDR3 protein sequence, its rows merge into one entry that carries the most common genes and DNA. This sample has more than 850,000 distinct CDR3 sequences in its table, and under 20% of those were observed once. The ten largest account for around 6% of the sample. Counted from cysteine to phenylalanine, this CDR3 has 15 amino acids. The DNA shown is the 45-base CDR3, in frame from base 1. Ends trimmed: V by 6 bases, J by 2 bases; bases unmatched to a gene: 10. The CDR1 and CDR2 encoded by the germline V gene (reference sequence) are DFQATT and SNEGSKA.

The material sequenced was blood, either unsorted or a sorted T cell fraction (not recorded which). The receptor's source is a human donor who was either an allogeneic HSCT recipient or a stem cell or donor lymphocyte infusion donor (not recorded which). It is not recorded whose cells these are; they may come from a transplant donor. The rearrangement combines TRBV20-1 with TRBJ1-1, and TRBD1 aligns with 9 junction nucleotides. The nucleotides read TGCAGTGCAAGGGGGGGGACAGGGCTTAACACTGAAGCTTTCTTT. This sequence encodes CSARGGTGLNTEAFF.